The rows below give T cell receptor beta chains drawn from one sample of a study of shared clonotypes between healthy human individuals. The protocol was immunoSEQ multiplex PCR, while the TCRdb copy is restricted to in-frame clones and leaves out a portion. The table lists roughly 1,800,000 clones, 85% to 95% of them singletons. The specimen was naive CD8+ T cells sorted from blood. These receptor sequences come from a man aged 18 to 29 in good health. CDR3s include the opening cysteine and the closing phenylalanine or tryptophan. The D gene is left open where the match is weak. A row's size may be missing; if present it is once, few, many or a size class.

cdr3_length	v_call	clone_size	d_call	j_call	cdr3_aa	cdr3_nt
12	TRBV5-6	NA	NA	TRBJ2-3	CASSPRGWVKYF	TGTGCCAGCAGCCCCCGAGGGTGGGTAAAGTATTTT
13	TRBV5-6	NA	NA	TRBJ1-5	CASSTGPYQPQHF	TGTGCCAGCAGCACCGGACCTTATCAGCCCCAGCATTTT
14	TRBV30	NA	NA	TRBJ1-1	CAWSVGGANTEAFF	TGTGCCTGGAGTGTAGGGGGGGCGAACACTGAAGCTTTCTTT
12	TRBV5-4	few	NA	TRBJ2-7	CASSLGTYEQYF	TGTGCCAGCAGCTTGGGCACCTACGAGCAGTACTTC
15	TRBV5-1	NA	NA	TRBJ2-7	CASSATWGTSYEQYF	TGCGCCAGCAGCGCGACTTGGGGGACGTCCTACGAGCAGTACTTC
15	TRBV9	once	NA	TRBJ1-2	CASSVAVRGDGGYTF	TGTGCCAGCAGCGTAGCCGTCAGGGGTGACGGGGGCTACACCTTC
16	TRBV11-1	NA	TRBD2	TRBJ2-1	CASSLLAGGPSYEQFF	TGTGCCAGCAGCTTACTAGCGGGGGGGCCAAGTTATGAGCAGTTCTTC
14	TRBV9	once	TRBD1	TRBJ1-1	CASSGQESGTEAFF	TGTGCCAGCAGTGGACAGGAAAGCGGCACTGAAGCTTTCTTT
15	TRBV19	NA	NA	TRBJ2-1	CASSISLGPYNEQFF	TGTGCCAGTAGTATATCCTTGGGGCCCTACAATGAGCAGTTCTTC
14	TRBV27	NA	TRBD1	TRBJ1-5	CASSFDRDYQPQHF	TGTGCCAGCAGTTTCGACAGGGATTATCAGCCCCAGCATTTT
12	TRBV27	NA	TRBD1	TRBJ2-1	CASRTGANEQFF	TGTGCCAGCAGGACAGGGGCCAATGAGCAGTTCTTC
15	TRBV13	NA	NA	TRBJ1-4	CASSLGSGEYEKLFF	TGTGCCAGCAGTTTAGGGTCCGGGGAATATGAAAAACTGTTTTTT
17	TRBV6-1	NA	NA	TRBJ1-6	CASSAIPVGRESAPLHF	TGTGCCAGCAGTGCCATTCCGGTGGGCAGAGAATCGGCACCCCTCCACTTT
14	TRBV5-4	NA	TRBD1	TRBJ1-2	CASSLQQGGYGYTF	TGTGCCAGCAGCTTACAGCAGGGGGGCTATGGCTACACCTTC
16	TRBV15	NA	NA	TRBJ1-1	CATSRDREGPGAEAFF	TGTGCCACCAGCAGAGATCGGGAGGGTCCGGGGGCTGAAGCTTTCTTT
13	TRBV7-6	NA	NA	TRBJ2-7	CASSLSQEYEQYF	TGTGCCAGCAGCCTAAGCCAGGAGTACGAGCAGTACTTC